The source of this TCR beta chain is a study of cytomegalovirus exposure and HLA in healthy donors. Study conclusions and caveats: Accounts indicate the classifier identified cytomegalovirus status with strong specificity and sensitivity.

PCR primers comprised 60 Vbeta and 13 Jbeta primers. TCRdb's table, derived via immunoSEQ multiplex PCR, lists solely in-frame clones and lacks some. Altogether 100,000 or so clones are present, around 80% being singletons, with the ten largest covering roughly 2.1%. In its sample, this clone was seen a few times. The antigen remains undetermined. This CDR3 has 16 residues. Per the germline V gene, CDR1 is SGHNT and CDR2 is YYREEE (reference sequence). V gave up 4 bases and J gave up 2 bases, with 18 bases separating them. This TCR came from a man in his thirties or forties in good health and CMV-seronegative. Input material: PBMCs. This chain uses TRBV5-4 with TRBJ1-1, with D tentatively TRBD1 (6 bases). CDR3 nucleotides: TGTGCCAGCAGCCTGTTGACAGGTTTTTTTAACACTGAAGCTTTCTTT. Amino acids: CASSLLTGFFNTEAFF.